These 22 T cell receptor beta chains originate from one sample sequenced in a study of cytomegalovirus exposure and HLA in healthy donors. The method was immunoSEQ multiplex PCR; TCRdb's version includes in-frame clones alone and lacks a portion of them. The data show over 200,000 clones, about nine tenths seen once. The source material was PBMCs. These receptors all come from a woman aged 18-29 years in good health and CMV-seropositive.

CDR3 DNA sequence: TGTGCCAGCAGCTTCGGACTAGCGGGAGGGAATGAGCAGTTCTTC. Protein: CASSFGLAGGNEQFF. The chain has TRBV6-4 and TRBJ2-1, with 15 bases identical to TRBD2. The trim removed 6 bases at V and 7 bases at J, leaving 4 bases unmatched. The CDR3 extends over 15 amino acids. Germline V CDR1 and CDR2: MRHNA, SNTAGT.

The chain joins TRBV7-8 to TRBJ1-2; 9 nucleotides line up with TRBD1. The CDR3 runs to 14 residues. Germline CDR1 SGHVS, CDR2 FQNEAQ. V gave up 5 bases and J gave up 6 bases; unmatched junction bases: 7. CDR3 loop: CASSARTGENGYTF. The CDR3 DNA sequence: TGTGCCAGCAGCGCCCGGACAGGGGAGAATGGCTACACCTTC.

The chain carries TRBV29-1 and TRBJ2-7; the match to TRBD1 covers 7 bases. Germline CDR1 SQVTM, CDR2 ANQGSEA. The CDR3 is 13 amino acids. Trimming removed 4 bases from V and 1 base from J; junction bases left unmatched: 4. The CDR3 region has the DNA TGCAGCGTTGTCGCGACAGGGTCCTACGAGCAGTACTTC. Protein product: CSVVATGSYEQYF.

This chain connects TRBV2 to TRBJ2-7; TRBD2 aligns across 9 bases. V was clipped by 7 bases and J by 0 bases; unmatched bases: 7. The CDR3 contains 15 residues. Germline values: CDR1 SNHLY, CDR2 FYNNEI. Here the CDR3 reads CASKPGLASSYEQYF. The CDR3 region has the DNA TGTGCCAGCAAACCGGGACTAGCTTCCTCCTACGAGCAGTACTTC.

This chain joins TRBV6-5 and TRBJ2-3; D perhaps matches TRBD2 (5 bases). The CDR3 runs 15 residues. Trimming removed 4 bases from V and 2 bases from J, with 13 bases in between. Germline assignment: CDR1 MNHEY and CDR2 SVGAGI. CDR3 nucleotides: TGTGCCAGCAGTTTCACTAGGGTCCCCACAGATACGCAGTATTTT. It encodes CASSFTRVPTDTQYF.

This clone was seen a single time. The chain joins TRBV28 to TRBJ2-7, with 7 bases matching TRBD1. V dropped 11 bases and J dropped 7; count of bases not matched to a gene: 11. Germline V gene sequence: CDR1 MDHEN, CDR2 SYDVKM. The CDR3 contains 12 residues. DNA for the CDR3: TGTGCCGTCGAAAGGGGGCTTTGGGAGCAGTACTTC. Amino acids: CAVERGLWEQYF.

This rearrangement joins TRBV4-2 to TRBJ2-7; 14 nucleotides match TRBD2. J gave up 5 bases and V 1 base, and 7 bases lay outside the gene matches. There are 17 residues in the CDR3. The germline V gene encodes CDR1 LGHNA and CDR2 YNFKEQ. CDR3 amino acids: CASSQVGTSGSSDEQYF. The CDR3 DNA reads as TGTGCCAGCAGCCAAGTCGGGACTAGCGGGAGTAGTGACGAGCAGTACTTC.

This sequence joins TRBV7-8 and TRBJ2-3, with 7 nucleotides matching TRBD2. Trimming at V came to 0 bases and at J to 0 bases, leaving 6 bases not matched to a gene. Germline V lookup: CDR1 SGHVS, CDR2 FQNEAQ. The length of the CDR3 is 17 residues. This chain's CDR3 is CASSLARLAVSTDTQYF. The CDR3 nucleotides are TGTGCCAGCAGCTTAGCCCGCCTAGCGGTTAGCACAGATACGCAGTATTTT.

The J gene is TRBJ2-6, the V gene TRBV5-4; unclear D gene. This CDR3 has 15 amino acids. Trimming took off 1 base at V and 4 bases at J, with 9 bases between the two ends. CDR1 is SGHNT and CDR2 is YYREEE in the germline V gene (reference sequence). CDR3 sequence (DNA): TGTGCCAGCAGCTTGCCCGCGGAGGGGGCCAACGTCCTGACTTTC. Its translation is CASSLPAEGANVLTF.

This chain joins TRBV30 and TRBJ2-5; 7 bases line up with TRBD2. The V gene's germline CDR1 is GTSNPN and CDR2 SVGIG (reference sequence). Trimming cost V 1 base and J 4 bases; bases outside gene matches: 6. The CDR3 sequence is 14 residues long. The CDR3 nucleotides read TGTGCCTGGAGTGGGGGGGGGAGTTTAGAGACCCAGTACTTC. Its protein is CAWSGGGSLETQYF.

The V and J genes are TRBV6-1 and TRBJ2-1; a possible D gene is TRBD2 (5 bases). This CDR3 has 14 amino acids. The V gene's germline CDR1 is MNHNS and CDR2 SASEGT. Trimming pared 4 bases from V and 6 bases from J, leaving 13 bases between. CDR3: CASSADFLPNEQFF. DNA of the CDR3: TGTGCCAGCAGTGCGGACTTTCTTCCCAATGAGCAGTTCTTC.

V is TRBV7-7 and J is TRBJ2-1; D may be TRBD2 (5 bases). The germline V gene has CDR1 SSHAT and CDR2 FNYEAQ (reference sequence). The germline V and J ends were trimmed by 5 bases and 10 bases, with 15 bases remaining between them. The CDR3 is 13 residues long. CDR3 bases: TGTGCCAGCAGCCTGGACTCCGTTGGGGAGCAGTTCTTC. Translating it yields CASSLDSVGEQFF.

This clone was observed a handful of times. The chain couples TRBV28 to TRBJ2-7, with TRBD1 matching over 7 bases. This CDR3 is built from 13 residues. Germline V lookup: CDR1 MDHEN, CDR2 SYDVKM. Unmatched junction bases numbered 6, after V lost 8 bases and J lost 2 bases. The CDR3 is CASHTGQPYEQYF. CDR3 nucleotide sequence: TGTGCCAGCCACACGGGACAGCCCTACGAGCAGTACTTC.

This chain connects TRBV5-1 to TRBJ2-7; TRBD2 matches at 8 bases. CDR1 is SGHRS, CDR2 YFSETQ, per germline. V shed 2 bases and J 6 bases; nucleotides not matched to a gene: 4. The CDR3 spans 13 residues. The CDR3: CASSLAGAIEQYF. In DNA form, the CDR3 reads TGCGCCAGCAGCTTAGCGGGAGCTATCGAGCAGTACTTC.

The rearrangement uses TRBV5-1 and TRBJ1-1; TRBD1 aligns across 8 bases. This CDR3 is 15 amino acids long. Germline-derived CDR1 and CDR2 are SGHRS and YFSETQ. V shed 0 bases and J 1 base; nucleotides not matched to a gene: 2. The DNA for the CDR3 is TGCGCCAGCAGCTTGGAAGGGACAGGGAACACTGAAGCTTTCTTT. It yields the protein CASSLEGTGNTEAFF.

V is TRBV29-1 and J is TRBJ2-1, with 8 nucleotides matching TRBD2. CDR3 length equals 15 residues. V dropped 7 bases and J dropped 3; count of bases not matched to a gene: 11. Germline V gives CDR1 SQVTM, CDR2 ANQGSEA. In DNA form, the CDR3 reads TGCAGCGGCAAACTTTTAGCGGGAATCTACAATGAGCAGTTCTTC. Translated, it gives CSGKLLAGIYNEQFF.

The chain employs TRBV18 and TRBJ2-7; 8 nucleotides line up with TRBD1. Trimming removed 1 base from V and 7 bases from J; junction bases left unmatched: 9. CDR1 and CDR2 from the germline V gene are KGHSH and LQKENI. This CDR3 region has 15 residues. The CDR3 DNA sequence: TGTGCCAGCTCACCACTTGGGACAGGCCCATTGGAGCAGTACTTC. Translating it yields CASSPLGTGPLEQYF.

The J gene is TRBJ2-7, the V gene TRBV11-2, with 8 bases that match TRBD1. The CDR3 totals 14 residues. J was trimmed by 2 bases and V by 7 bases; bases with no gene match: 7. Germline-derived CDR1 and CDR2 are SGHAT and FQNNGV. The chain's CDR3 is CASKGDRTPYEQYF. The CDR3 nucleotides read TGTGCCAGCAAGGGGGACAGGACCCCCTACGAGCAGTACTTC.

This rearrangement joins TRBV18 to TRBJ2-2, with 11 positions matching TRBD2. Trimming cost V 0 bases and J 3 bases; bases outside gene matches: 0. The CDR3 is 16 amino acids. CDR1 KGHSH and CDR2 LQKENI come from the germline V gene. CDR3 protein: CASSPPGLADTGELFF. CDR3 DNA: TGTGCCAGCTCACCACCGGGACTAGCGGACACCGGGGAGCTGTTTTTT.

V gene TRBV19 combines with J gene TRBJ1-2, with D hard to call. Germline V gives CDR1 LNHDA, CDR2 SQIVND (reference sequence). V was shortened by 10 bases and J by 4 bases, with 16 bases between the two germline ends. This CDR3 region has 13 residues. CDR3 residues: CATSPAGPYGYTF. The CDR3 DNA is TGTGCCACTTCCCCAGCGGGTCCCTATGGCTACACCTTC.

The chain has TRBV2 and TRBJ1-4, with TRBD1 matching 7 bases. Germline V gene sequence: CDR1 SNHLY, CDR2 FYNNEI. This CDR3 is built from 14 residues. The trim removed 4 bases at V and 7 bases at J, leaving 6 bases unmatched. CDR3 loop: CASSAGTESEKLFF. CDR3 DNA sequence: TGTGCCAGCAGTGCCGGGACAGAGAGTGAAAAACTGTTTTTT.

This rearrangement joins TRBV7-9 to TRBJ1-1; D gene unclear. The CDR3 is made up of 11 amino acids. Germline CDR1 reads SEHNR; CDR2 reads FQNEAQ (reference sequence). Trimming stripped 3 bases from V and 10 bases from J, with 9 bases between. CDR3 nucleotide sequence: TGTGCCAGCAGCTTCGACGCGGTAGCTTTCTTT. It is translated as CASSFDAVAFF.